These 5 T cell receptor beta chains came from one sample sequenced in a study of blood T cell repertoires in COVID-19. TCRdb keeps only in-frame clones here, not all; method: immunoSEQ multiplex PCR. The profile covers about 200,000 clones, with 70% to 80% appearing a single time and roughly 5.6% taken by the ten largest. The sequenced material came from peripheral blood. The origin of the receptors is a woman aged 40 to 49 with COVID-19, enrolled during active disease.

This chain links TRBV4-1 with TRBJ2-1, with 9 bases that match TRBD2. Germline CDR1 MGHRA, CDR2 YSYEKL. J was trimmed by 8 bases and V by 0 bases; bases with no gene match: 8. The CDR3 is made up of 16 amino acids. Here the CDR3 reads CASSQDVSGSRDEQFF. CDR3 in DNA: TGCGCCAGCAGCCAAGATGTTAGCGGGAGTAGGGATGAGCAGTTCTTC.

This clone was counted a few times. The CDR3 nucleotides are TGTGCCAGCACCCTCGACAGGGGCACTGAAGCTTTCTTT. As protein: CASTLDRGTEAFF. V and J are TRBV12-3 or TRBV12-4 and TRBJ1-1; 8 positions agree with TRBD1. This CDR3 region has 13 residues. V lost 7 bases to trimming and J lost 4 bases; unmatched junction nucleotides: 5.

The chain couples TRBV7-9 to TRBJ1-1; D is uncertain. V was cut by 2 bases and J by 4 bases, with 8 bases left in between. The germline V gene encodes CDR1 SEHNR and CDR2 FQNEAQ (reference sequence). This CDR3 region has 13 residues. The CDR3 DNA reads TGTGCCAGCAGCTTAAGCGGTACCACTGAAGCTTTCTTT. Protein product: CASSLSGTTEAFF.

This chain connects TRBV7-2 to TRBJ2-5; D unresolved. The germline V gene has CDR1 SGHTA and CDR2 FQGNSA. This CDR3 contains 13 residues. V was shortened by 5 bases and J by 5 bases, with 12 bases between the two germline ends. This CDR3 is CASSRLVAETQYF. The DNA for the CDR3 is TGTGCCAGCAGCAGACTCGTGGCGGAGACCCAGTACTTC.

This clone has only one observation. The chain links TRBV5-4 to TRBJ1-2; 9 nucleotides agree with TRBD1. The CDR3 has 14 amino acids. V lost 2 bases, J lost 6 bases, and 5 bases stayed unmatched. Germline V gene sequence: CDR1 SGHNT, CDR2 YYREEE (reference sequence). DNA of the CDR3: TGTGCCAGCAGCTTAGACAGGGGGAACGATGGCTACACCTTC. This encodes CASSLDRGNDGYTF.